The clone carrying this T cell receptor (beta chain) was observed a few times. Antigen specificity is unknown. The junction departs from the called germline gene at one end, perhaps through a read error. The data were obtained in a study of early T cells in non-severe SARS-CoV-2 infection. Germline-derived CDR1 and CDR2 are LNHNV and YYDKDF (reference sequence). This CDR3 comprises 14 residues. Overall study results and limits: Anti-spike CD8 specificities were favored by VDJdb matching, whose results missed private and CD4 specificities.

One entry per CDR3 protein results from TCRdb running MiXCR on the 5' RACE reads. The repertoire includes around 50,000 distinct CDR3 sequences, 11% of them detected once, and about 10% sits in the top ten. This clonotype originated in an adult who was a healthcare worker with PCR-confirmed SARS-CoV-2 infection or an uninfected control (not recorded which). J is TRBJ1-1 and V is TRBV15; 7 nucleotides line up with TRBD1. Sequences were obtained from whole blood. The CDR3 coding sequence is TGTGTCACCAGCAGAGACAGGGAAATCACTGAAGCTTTCTTT. The encoded protein is CVTSRDREITEAFF.